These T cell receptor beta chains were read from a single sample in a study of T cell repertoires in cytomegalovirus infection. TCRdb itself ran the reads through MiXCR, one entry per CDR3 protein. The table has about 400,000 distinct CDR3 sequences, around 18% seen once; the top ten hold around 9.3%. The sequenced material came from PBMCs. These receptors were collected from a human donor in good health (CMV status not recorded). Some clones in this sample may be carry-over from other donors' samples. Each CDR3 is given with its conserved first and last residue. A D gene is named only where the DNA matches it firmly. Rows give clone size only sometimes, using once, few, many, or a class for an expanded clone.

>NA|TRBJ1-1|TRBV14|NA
TGTGCCAGCACCTTCCATCCAGGGGCCACTGAAGCTTTCTTT
CASTFHPGATEAFF
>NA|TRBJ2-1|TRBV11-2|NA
TGTGCCAGCAGCTTACAACGCTGGAATGAGCAGTCCTTC
CASSLQRWNEQSF
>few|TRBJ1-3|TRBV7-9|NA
TGTGCCAGCAGCATACGACAGGAGGGAAACACCATATATTTT
CASSIRQEGNTIYF
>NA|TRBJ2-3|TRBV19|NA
TGTGCCAGTAGTATCGCGGGAAGCACAGATACGCAGTATTTT
CASSIAGSTDTQYF
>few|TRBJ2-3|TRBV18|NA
TGTGCCAGCTCACCACCGGATGGGGGCGCAGATACGCAGTATTTT
CASSPPDGGADTQYF
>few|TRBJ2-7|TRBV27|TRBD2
TGTGCCAGCAGTTTTTGGAGCGGGGGCTACGAGCAGTACTTC
CASSFWSGGYEQYF
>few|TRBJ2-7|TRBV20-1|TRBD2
TGCAGTGCTAGAGATCAAACTAGCGGGAGTTACGAGCAGTACTTC
CSARDQTSGSYEQYF
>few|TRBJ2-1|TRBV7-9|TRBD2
TGTGCCAGCAGCCCTTTTAGCGGGGAGGGTGAGCAGTTCTTC
CASSPFSGEGEQFF
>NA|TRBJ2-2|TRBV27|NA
TGTGCCAGCAGTTTATCGGGAACCGGGGAGCTGTTTTTT
CASSLSGTGELFF
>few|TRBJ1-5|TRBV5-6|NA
TGTGCCAGCAGCTTGATACGGACACCCTATAGCAATCAGCCCCAGCATTTT
CASSLIRTPYSNQPQHF
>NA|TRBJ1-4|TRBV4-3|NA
TGCGCCAGCAGCCAAGTGATTGGAGAAAAACTGTTTTTT
CASSQVIGEKLFF
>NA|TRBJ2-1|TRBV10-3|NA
TGTGCCATCAGGGCACATAGGAACCATAAATTGGAGCAGTTCTTC
CAIRAHRNHKLEQFF
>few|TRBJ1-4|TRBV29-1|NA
TGCAGCGTGGGGACGGCTGAAAAACTGTTTTTT
CSVGTAEKLFF
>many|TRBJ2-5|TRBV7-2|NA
TGTGCCAGCAGCTTTCCCCAGGTAGCGGAGACCCAGTACTTC
CASSFPQVAETQYF
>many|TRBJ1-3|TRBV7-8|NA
TGTGCCAGCAGCTACCACAGGTTACTCCCTGGAAACACCATATATTTT
CASSYHRLLPGNTIYF
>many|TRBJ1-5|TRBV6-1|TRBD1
TGTGCCAGCAGAAGGACAGGGGATCAGCCCCAGCATTTT
CASRRTGDQPQHF
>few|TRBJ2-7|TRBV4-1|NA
TGCGCCAGCAGCCACCTGACAGGAACGGCCTACGAGCAGTACTTC
CASSHLTGTAYEQYF
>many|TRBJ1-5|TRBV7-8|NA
TGTGCCAGCAGCCTGGGACGCTTTCCCTCCGCCCAGCATTTT
CASSLGRFPSAQHF
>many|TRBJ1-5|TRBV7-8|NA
TGTGCCAGCAGAAAGGGTGGTAATCAGCCCCAGCATTTT
CASRKGGNQPQHF
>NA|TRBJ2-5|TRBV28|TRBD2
TGTGCCAGCAGCCGGAGACTAGCGGGTTTCATGGGAGAAGAGACCCAGTACTTC
CASSRRLAGFMGEETQYF
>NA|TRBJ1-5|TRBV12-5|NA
TGTGCTAGTGCAGGTCCCGGGAATCAGCCCCAGCATTTT
CASAGPGNQPQHF
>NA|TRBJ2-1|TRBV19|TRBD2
TGTGCCAGTAGACCTACTAGCGGAACCTACAATGAACAGTTCTTC
CASRPTSGTYNEQFF
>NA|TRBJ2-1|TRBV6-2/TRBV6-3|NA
TGTGCCAGCAGCTCCGTAAACAATGAGCAGTTCTTC
CASSSVNNEQFF
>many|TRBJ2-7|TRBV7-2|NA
TGTGCCAGCAGCTTAAGCGGCAGGGTGAGACTCGGGGAGCAGTACTTC
CASSLSGRVRLGEQYF
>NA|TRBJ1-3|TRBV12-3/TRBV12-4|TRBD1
TGTGCCAGCCAGACAGGGCTCCGTGGAAACACCATATATTTT
CASQTGLRGNTIYF
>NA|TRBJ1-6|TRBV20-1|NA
TGCAGTGCTAGAGATTCGGAAAGCTCCTATAATTCACCCCTCCACTTT
CSARDSESSYNSPLHF
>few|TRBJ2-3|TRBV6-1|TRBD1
TGTGCCAGCATGGACGGGACAGGGCTCATCACAGATACGCAGTATTTT
CASMDGTGLITDTQYF
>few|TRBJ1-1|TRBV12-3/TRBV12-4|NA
TGTGCCAGCAGTTTCGGACCCCTGGACACTGAAGCTTTCTTT
CASSFGPLDTEAFF
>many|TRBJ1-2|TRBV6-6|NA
TGTGCCAGCAGTAGCACGGGACCCATGGACTATGGCTACACCTTC
CASSSTGPMDYGYTF
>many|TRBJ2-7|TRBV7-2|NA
TGTGCCAGCAGCCCCTCAGGGGTCGACGAGCAGTACTTC
CASSPSGVDEQYF
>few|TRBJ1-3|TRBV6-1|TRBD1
TGTGCCAGCAGAACCGGGACAGTCTCTGGAAACACCATATATTTT
CASRTGTVSGNTIYF
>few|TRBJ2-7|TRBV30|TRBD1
TGTGCCTGGACTAGACAGGGAAACTACGAGCAGTACTTC
CAWTRQGNYEQYF
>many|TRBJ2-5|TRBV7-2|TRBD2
TGTGCCAGCAGCTCTGGAAGACTAGCGGGAGGGGAGACCCAGTACTTC
CASSSGRLAGGETQYF
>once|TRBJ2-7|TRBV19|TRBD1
TGTGCCAGTAGTATAAGGACAGGGGTCCCGTTGGAGCAGTACTTC
CASSIRTGVPLEQYF
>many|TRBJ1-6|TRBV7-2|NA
TGTGCCAGCAGCTCCCAGGGCTATTCACCCCTCCACTTT
CASSSQGYSPLHF
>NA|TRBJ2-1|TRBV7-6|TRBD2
TGTGCCAGCAGCTCCGAGCGGGAAAATTCCTACAATGAGCAGTTCTTC
CASSSERENSYNEQFF
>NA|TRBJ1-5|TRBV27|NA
TGTGCCAGCAGTTTTTCGGTTGGGCCCCAGCATTTT
CASSFSVGPQHF
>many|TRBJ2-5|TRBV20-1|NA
TGCAGTGCTCCTAGGAGCCCACAAGAGACCCAGTACTTC
CSAPRSPQETQYF
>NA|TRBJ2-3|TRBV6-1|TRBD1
TGTGCCAGCAGTGAAGCCCCAGCGACAGGGTCGCAGTATTTT
CASSEAPATGSQYF
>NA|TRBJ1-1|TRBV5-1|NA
TGCGCCAGCAGCCCCGCCGGGGAGGGTAACACTGAAGCTTTCTTT
CASSPAGEGNTEAFF
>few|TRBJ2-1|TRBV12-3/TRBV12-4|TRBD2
TGTGCCAGCAGTTCGACGGGACTAGCGGGGGGGGCCTACAATGAGCAGTTCTTC
CASSSTGLAGGAYNEQFF
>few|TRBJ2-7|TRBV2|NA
TGTGCCAGCAGATCAAGGCTAACCTACGAGCAGTACTTC
CASRSRLTYEQYF
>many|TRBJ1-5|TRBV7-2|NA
TGTGCCAGCAGCCCAGGGGCGCGACAGCCCCAGCATTTT
CASSPGARQPQHF
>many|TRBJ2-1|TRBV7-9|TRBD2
TGTGCCAGCAAGGGGCTAGCGGGAGAGGCTGAGCAGTTCTTC
CASKGLAGEAEQFF
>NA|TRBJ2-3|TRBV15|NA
TGTGCCACCAGCAGAGACCCGACAGGAACCACAGATACGCAGTATTTT
CATSRDPTGTTDTQYF
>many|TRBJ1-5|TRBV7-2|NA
TGTGCCAGCAGCTTTCAGATGAATCAGCCCCAGCATTTT
CASSFQMNQPQHF
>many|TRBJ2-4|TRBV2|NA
TGTGCCAGCAGGAGGTTTGGCAAAAACATTCAGTACTTC
CASRRFGKNIQYF
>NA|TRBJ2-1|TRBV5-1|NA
TGCGCCAGCAAGGGAGATGAGCAGTTCTTC
CASKGDEQFF
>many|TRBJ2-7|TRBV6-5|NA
TGTGCCAGCAGTTACGACTACGAGCAGTACTTC
CASSYDYEQYF
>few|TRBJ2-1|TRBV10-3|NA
TGTGCCATCGCGGCGACTACTAGTTCCAATGAGCAGTTCTTC
CAIAATTSSNEQFF
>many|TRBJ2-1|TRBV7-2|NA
TGTGCCAGCAGCTTAAACGCATTCTCCTACAATGAGCAGTTCTTC
CASSLNAFSYNEQFF
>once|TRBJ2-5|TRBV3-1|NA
TGTGCCAGCAGCCATGTCATTGGAGAGACCCAGTACTTC
CASSHVIGETQYF
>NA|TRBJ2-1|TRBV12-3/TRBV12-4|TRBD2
TGTGCCAGCAGTTTTGGGCGGGGGGTCTACAATGAGCAGTTCTTC
CASSFGRGVYNEQFF
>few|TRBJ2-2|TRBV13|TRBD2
TGTGCCAGCAGCTTACTAGCGGGAATGAACACCGGGGAGCTGTTTTTT
CASSLLAGMNTGELFF